This T cell receptor (beta chain) originates from a study of CD8 T cells in Susac syndrome. CDR1 is DFQATT and CDR2 is SNEGSKA in the germline V gene (reference sequence). V was trimmed by 6 bases and J by 0 bases, leaving 8 bases between them. This CDR3 comprises 12 residues. RNA totalling roughly 0.45 to 1 ug underwent reverse transcription with random hexamers. Amplification of the TCR beta CDR3 was carried out by immunoSEQ multiplex PCR, which spanned a total of 54 Vbeta and 13 Jbeta segments. One entry per CDR3 protein, called by TCRdb with MiXCR from the immunoSEQ multiplex PCR reads. Of around 170,000 distinct CDR3 sequences listed, roughly 95% are singletons.

This chain links TRBV20-1 with TRBJ1-1; no clear D. The sample comprised CD4+ T cells from PBMCs. This receptor was taken from a human donor with Susac syndrome. The CDR3 DNA sequence: TGCAGTGCCATGTGGCTGAACACTGAAGCTTTCTTT. Amino acid sequence: CSAMWLNTEAFF.